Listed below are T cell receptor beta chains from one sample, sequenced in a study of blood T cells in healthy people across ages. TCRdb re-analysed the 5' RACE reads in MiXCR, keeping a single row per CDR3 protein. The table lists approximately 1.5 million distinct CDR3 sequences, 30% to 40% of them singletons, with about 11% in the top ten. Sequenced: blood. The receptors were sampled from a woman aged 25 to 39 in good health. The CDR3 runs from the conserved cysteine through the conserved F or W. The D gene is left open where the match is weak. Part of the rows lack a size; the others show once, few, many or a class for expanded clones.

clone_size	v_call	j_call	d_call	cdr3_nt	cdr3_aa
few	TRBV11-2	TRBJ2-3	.	TGTGCCAGCAGCTTAGAATTTGGCAGGGAGACGCAGTATTTT	CASSLEFGRETQYF
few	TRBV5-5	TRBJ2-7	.	TGTGCCAGCAGCCACGAAGGGGGCTCCTACGAGCAGTACTTC	CASSHEGGSYEQYF
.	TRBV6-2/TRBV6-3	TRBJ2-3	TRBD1	TGTGCCAGCGGTTTGGGACAGGGTAGAATTCCAGATACGCAGTATTTT	CASGLGQGRIPDTQYF
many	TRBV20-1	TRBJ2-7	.	TGCAGTGCTAGTTCGGGGTTCGAGCAGTACTTC	CSASSGFEQYF
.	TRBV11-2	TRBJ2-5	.	TGTGCCAGCAGCCTAAAGTCGGGGTTCGGGACCCAGTACTTC	CASSLKSGFGTQYF
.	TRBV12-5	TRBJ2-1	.	TGTGATAGTGGTTTGGATGAAGGGTGGTCCTACAATGAGCAGTTCTTC	CDSGLDEGWSYNEQFF
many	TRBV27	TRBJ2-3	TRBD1	TGTGCCAGCAGTCCGGACAGGGGAGAGGATACGCAGTATTTT	CASSPDRGEDTQYF
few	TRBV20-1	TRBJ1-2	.	TGCAGTGCTAGAACGTCCACCTCGTGGGGAGATGGCTACACCTTC	CSARTSTSWGDGYTF
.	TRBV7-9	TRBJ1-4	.	TGTGCCAGCAGCTCAGGTCGTGGTAATGAAAAACTGTTTTTT	CASSSGRGNEKLFF
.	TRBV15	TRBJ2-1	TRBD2	TGTGCCACCAGCGGCGGACTAGCGGAATACAATGAGCAGTTCTTC	CATSGGLAEYNEQFF
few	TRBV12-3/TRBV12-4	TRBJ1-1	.	TGTGCCAGCAGTTTGGTGGGCATCAACACTGAAGCTTTCTTT	CASSLVGINTEAFF
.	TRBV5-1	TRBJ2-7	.	TGCGCCAGCAGCTTGTTTTCCGGGAGCCACGAGCAGTACTTC	CASSLFSGSHEQYF
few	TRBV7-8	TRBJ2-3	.	TGTGCCAGCAGCTTAGGAGCGTTAGAGGGGACAGATACGCAGTATTTT	CASSLGALEGTDTQYF
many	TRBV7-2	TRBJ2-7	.	TGTGCCAGCAGCTCCCTTCGTGCAGCAGCCTACGAGCAGTACTTC	CASSSLRAAAYEQYF
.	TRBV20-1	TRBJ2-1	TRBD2	TGCAGTGTCCCCGGGACTAGCGGGAGGATCACCTACAATGAGCAGGTCTTC	CSVPGTSGRITYNEQVF
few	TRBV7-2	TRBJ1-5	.	TGTGCCAGCAGCAAGGGGGAGGACAGCCTTAGCAATCAGCCCCAGCATTTT	CASSKGEDSLSNQPQHF
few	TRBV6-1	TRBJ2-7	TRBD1	TGTGCCAGCAGTGAAAGACAGGGGGCCTACGAGCAGTACTTC	CASSERQGAYEQYF
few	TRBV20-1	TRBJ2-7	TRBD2	TGCAGTGCCCCGGACAGTAAGACCGGGACTAGCTCGTACGAGCAGTACTTC	CSAPDSKTGTSSYEQYF
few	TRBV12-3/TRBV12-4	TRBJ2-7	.	TGTGCCAGCAGCCTTCGACATCCCGCCACCTACGAGCAGTACTTC	CASSLRHPATYEQYF
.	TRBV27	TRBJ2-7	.	TGTGCCAGCAGACCACGACGGGGGGCGTTCCACGAGCAGTACTTC	CASRPRRGAFHEQYF
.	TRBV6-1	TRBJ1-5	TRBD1	TGTGCCAGCAGTGGGACAGGCCTAGCCAATCAGCCCCAGCATTTT	CASSGTGLANQPQHF
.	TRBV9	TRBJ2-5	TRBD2	TGTGCCAGCAGCCCGGGGGTAGCGGGGGGGCTTTATTTGGAGACCCAGTACTTC	CASSPGVAGGLYLETQYF
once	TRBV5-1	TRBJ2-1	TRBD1	TGCGCCAACAGCCCGGACAGGGATGAGCAGTTCTTC	CANSPDRDEQFF
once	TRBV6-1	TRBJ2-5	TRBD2	TGTGCCAGCAGTGAAGGTCCAGCGGGGGGTCAAGAGACCCAGTACTTC	CASSEGPAGGQETQYF
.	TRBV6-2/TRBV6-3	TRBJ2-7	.	TGTGCCAGCAGTCTTGACAGGGTCCCCTTAGCGGGCCAGTACTTC	CASSLDRVPLAGQYF
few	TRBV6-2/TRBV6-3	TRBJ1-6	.	TGTGCCAGCACCCTACGGGGGACGGGCTATAATTCACCCCTCCACTTT	CASTLRGTGYNSPLHF
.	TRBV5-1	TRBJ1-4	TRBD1	TGCGCCAGCAGCTTTCCCACCGGGACAGTGAATGAAAAACTGTTTTTT	CASSFPTGTVNEKLFF
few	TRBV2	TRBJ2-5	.	TGTGCCAGCCCTCTCGGGCCGCAAGAGACCCAGTACTTC	CASPLGPQETQYF
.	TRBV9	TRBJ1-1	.	TGTGCCAGCAGCGGCCGGGGTGTCGGGGACACTGAAGCTTTCTTT	CASSGRGVGDTEAFF
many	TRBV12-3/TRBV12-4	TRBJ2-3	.	TGTGCCAGCACCTTGGGGGGGCGGGATACGCAGTATTTT	CASTLGGRDTQYF
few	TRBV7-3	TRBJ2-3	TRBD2	TGTGCCAGCAGCTTATATGCAACGGGACTAGCGGGGTCCACAGATACGCAGTATTTT	CASSLYATGLAGSTDTQYF
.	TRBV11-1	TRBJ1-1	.	TGTGCCAGCAGCTTAGCGGTTGTAGTAGCGAACACTGAAGCTTTCTTT	CASSLAVVVANTEAFF
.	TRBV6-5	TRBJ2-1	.	TGTGCCAGCAGGAATTTCAATGAGCGGTTCTTC	CASRNFNERFF
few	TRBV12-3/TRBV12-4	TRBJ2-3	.	TGTGCCAGCAGTTTACCCTCCGATTCGGGAGACGATACGCAGTATTTT	CASSLPSDSGDDTQYF
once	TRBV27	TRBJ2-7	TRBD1	TGTGCCAGCAAACAAATGAGAGGGGACAGGGGCTACGAGCAGTACTTC	CASKQMRGDRGYEQYF
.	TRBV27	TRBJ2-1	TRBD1	TGTGCCAGCAGTTTAGGGACAGGGCCTCTCGATGAGCAGTTCTTC	CASSLGTGPLDEQFF
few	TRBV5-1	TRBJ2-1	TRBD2	TGCGCCAGCAGCTCCTATAGTTGGTCTAGCGGATACAATGAGCAGTTCTTC	CASSSYSWSSGYNEQFF
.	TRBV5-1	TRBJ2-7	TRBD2	TGCGCCAGCAGCTTGGGACTAGCGGGGGCTAGGAGCTCCTACGAGCAGTACTTC	CASSLGLAGARSSYEQYF
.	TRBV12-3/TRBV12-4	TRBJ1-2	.	TGTGCCAGCAGTTTAGTGCGGGGTGGCTACACCTTC	CASSLVRGGYTF
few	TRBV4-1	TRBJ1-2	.	TGCGCCAGCAGCCAAGAGGCAGGGGAAGGCTATGGCTACACCTTC	CASSQEAGEGYGYTF
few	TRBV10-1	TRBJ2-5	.	TGCGCCAGCAGTGAGGGGGAGACCCAAGAGACCCAGTACTTC	CASSEGETQETQYF
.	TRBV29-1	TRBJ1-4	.	TGCAGCGTGGCCCGCGGGGGGGGCCGGAATGAAAAACTGTTTTTT	CSVARGGGRNEKLFF
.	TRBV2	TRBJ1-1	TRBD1	TGTGCCAGCAGTTGGACAGGGGGCGGCGAAGCTTTCTTT	CASSWTGGGEAFF
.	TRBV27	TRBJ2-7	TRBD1	TGTGCCAGCAGTAACCTCGCCGGGACAGGCGCCTACGAGCAGTACTTC	CASSNLAGTGAYEQYF
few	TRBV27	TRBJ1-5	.	TGTGCCAGCAGTACAACCCCTGAGGGTCTAGGTCAGCCCCAGCATTTT	CASSTTPEGLGQPQHF
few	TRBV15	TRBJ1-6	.	TGTGCCACCAGCGGACGAGGGAATTCACCCCTCCACTTT	CATSGRGNSPLHF
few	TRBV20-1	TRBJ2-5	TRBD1	TGCAGTGCTAGAGATGGGGCAGGGGGCTTGGAGACCCAGTACTTC	CSARDGAGGLETQYF
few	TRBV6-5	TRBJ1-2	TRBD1	TGTGCCAGCAGTTACTGGGGACAGGGAGGTACTAACTATGGCTACACCTTC	CASSYWGQGGTNYGYTF
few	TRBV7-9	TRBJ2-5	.	TGCGCCAGCAGTTTACTTGCGGGGGCGGAGAAGACCCAGTACTTC	CASSLLAGAEKTQYF
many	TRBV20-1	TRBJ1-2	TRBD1	TGCAGTGCTCGAACAGGGGGCCATGGCTACACCTTC	CSARTGGHGYTF
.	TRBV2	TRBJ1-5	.	TGTGCCAGCAGTGACGCTAGTAGCAATCAGCCCCAGCATTTT	CASSDASSNQPQHF
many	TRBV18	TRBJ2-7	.	TGTGCCAGCTCACTCCAGGGCACCCAACCCTACGAGCAGTACTTC	CASSLQGTQPYEQYF
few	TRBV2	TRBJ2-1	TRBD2	TGTGCCAGCAGCAAGAGCGGGGAAGGTGAGCAGTTCTTC	CASSKSGEGEQFF
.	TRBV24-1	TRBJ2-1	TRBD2	TGTGCCACCAGTGATTTAACTAGCGGGAGAAACAATGTGCAGTTCTTC	CATSDLTSGRNNVQFF
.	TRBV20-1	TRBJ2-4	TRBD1	TGCAGTGCTAGAGTGGACAGGGGGAACATTCAGTACTTC	CSARVDRGNIQYF